The sequence of this T cell receptor beta chain was determined in a study of T cell repertoires in urothelial bladder cancer. Study at large: Of 12 resected lesions, a few were cT2 or greater.

In regard to this clone: Its antigen remains unidentified.

Assay used: immunoSEQ multiplex PCR; TCRdb lists only in-frame clones, some missing. The sample carries roughly 6,600 clones, 65% to 75% recorded once. The length of the CDR3 is 14 residues. The germline V gene encodes CDR1 SNHLY and CDR2 FYNNEI. Between the trimmed V and J ends, which lost 9 bases and 5 bases, there was a span of 17 bases. Regarding the study as a whole: Up to about 15% of carcinoma infiltrating lymphocytes belonged to one T-cell clone. Infiltrating lymphocytes: median about 1.8% in carcinoma versus 10% to 15% in benign specimens. Urothelial carcinoma specimens: median 5,569 T cells versus 25,000 to 30,000 in benign.

Sample: tumor-infiltrating cells from bladder cancer. This TCR was sampled from a human donor with urothelial carcinoma. J is TRBJ2-1 and V is TRBV2; tentative D call: TRBD1 (6 bases). The DNA for the CDR3 is TGTGCCAGTCTAGGCGACAGGTACGACAATGAGCAGTTCTTC. It specifies CASLGDRYDNEQFF.